The source of this T cell receptor beta chain is a study of blood T cell repertoires in COVID-19. Sequencing used immunoSEQ multiplex PCR; TCRdb keeps in-frame clones, though not all of them. This sample carries 250,000 to 350,000 clones, 84% of them seen once, and the ten largest clones take over 1.1%. Seattle participants joined during active infection and were tracked over time. V was shortened by 0 bases and J by 8 bases, with 16 bases between the two germline ends. Per germline, CDR1 LNHDA and CDR2 SQIVND (reference sequence). The CDR3 sequence is 15 residues long. The sequenced sample consisted of peripheral blood. The chain recombines TRBV19 with TRBJ1-2; no firm D call. The sequence derives from a human donor with COVID-19, enrolled during active disease. The donor label of this sample is uncertain. The chain's CDR3 is CASSIEVAAEKGYTF. CDR3 bases: TGTGCCAGTAGTATAGAAGTAGCGGCAGAGAAGGGCTACACCTTC.